The 23 T cell receptor beta chains reported below all come from one sample, sequenced in a study of technical replicates of blood from a few donors. Here immunoSEQ multiplex PCR was the method, and the copy in TCRdb shows in-frame clones only, minus some. The sample carries over 50,000 clones, roughly 93% recorded once. The specimen was PBMCs. The receptors shown here come from a human donor in good health. Some clones in this sample may be carry-over from other donors' samples.

The chain employs TRBV20-1 and TRBJ2-7, with D unclear. The CDR3 covers 11 residues. The V gene's germline CDR1 is DFQATT and CDR2 SNEGSKA (reference sequence). V was pared by 5 bases and J by 5 bases, with 10 bases between. CDR3 in amino acids: CSAQPSDEQYF. CDR3 sequence (DNA): TGCAGTGCTCAACCTTCGGACGAGCAGTACTTC.

CDR3 in DNA: TGTGCCAGTCGACTAGCTAACACCGGGGAGCTGTTTTTT. Translating it yields CASRLANTGELFF. The V gene is TRBV19, the J gene TRBJ2-2; 7 bases line up with TRBD2. The CDR3 covers 13 residues. CDR1 and CDR2 from the germline V gene are LNHDA and SQIVND (reference sequence). V lost 8 bases to trimming and J lost 2 bases; unmatched junction nucleotides: 2.

V gene TRBV7-2 combines with J gene TRBJ2-3; D might be TRBD1 (6 bases). The CDR3 is 14 residues long. Between the trimmed V and J ends, which lost 4 bases and 1 base, there was a span of 9 bases. Germline loops: CDR1 SGHTA, CDR2 FQGNSA. The CDR3, as DNA: TGTGCCAGCAGCTCTGAGGGGGGCACAGATACGCAGTATTTT. The encoded protein is CASSSEGGTDTQYF.

This clone was seen a single time. The V call is TRBV5-1, the J call TRBJ1-4; D possibly corresponds to TRBD1 (5 bases). V was shortened by 3 bases and J by 10 bases, with 19 bases between the two germline ends. This CDR3 region has 15 residues. Germline V gene data show CDR1 as SGHRS and CDR2 as YFSETQ. DNA of the CDR3: TGCGCCAGCAGCTCCGCGGGGCCCACCTTTGGAAAACTGTTTTTT. Its protein product is CASSSAGPTFGKLFF.

This chain connects TRBV7-8 to TRBJ1-2, with a possible D match to TRBD1 (6 bases). This CDR3 is built from 13 residues. Trimming removed 5 bases at V and 2 bases at J, with 9 bases between. Germline assignment: CDR1 SGHVS and CDR2 FQNEAQ. This CDR3 reads CASSADRNYGYTF. CDR3 DNA: TGTGCCAGCAGCGCGGACAGAAACTATGGCTACACCTTC.

The chain carries TRBV6-5 and TRBJ2-1, with 7 bases aligning to TRBD2. CDR1 and CDR2 from the germline V gene are MNHEY and SVGAGI. V lost 6 bases to trimming and J lost 7 bases; unmatched junction nucleotides: 12. The CDR3 runs 15 residues. As DNA, the CDR3 is TGTGCCAGCAGCAGACTATGGCGGGAGTTGAATGAGCAGTTCTTC. It yields the protein CASSRLWRELNEQFF.

This chain joins TRBV27 and TRBJ2-3; TRBD1 aligns across 7 bases. Germline V lookup: CDR1 MNHEY, CDR2 SMNVEV (reference sequence). The CDR3 is 15 amino acids. After removal of 6 bases from V and 4 bases from J, the junction contained 10 bases not matched to a gene. CDR3 in amino acids: CASRSFDRVADTQYF. In DNA form, the CDR3 reads TGTGCCAGCAGGAGCTTCGACAGGGTGGCAGATACGCAGTATTTT.

In this sample, this clone turned up once. V usage is TRBV7-9 and J usage is TRBJ2-1; possible D gene TRBD2, 6 bases. CDR1 is SEHNR and CDR2 is FQNEAQ in the germline V gene (reference sequence). CDR3 size: 13 residues. Trimming cost V 7 bases and J 9 bases, with 16 bases left between them. Here the CDR3 DNA reads TGTGCCAGCACCCCACACCAAGCGGGTGAGCAGTTCTTC. This sequence encodes CASTPHQAGEQFF.

This clone was seen a single time. This rearrangement joins TRBV7-6 to TRBJ2-1; D perhaps matches TRBD2 (6 bases). The CDR3 sequence is 14 residues long. Trimming shortened V by 4 bases and J by 7 bases, and 14 bases separated the two germline ends. Germline-derived CDR1 and CDR2 are SGHVS and FNYEAQ. CDR3 protein: CASSSAGTPNEQFF. CDR3 in DNA: TGTGCCAGCAGCTCGGCCGGGACTCCAAATGAGCAGTTCTTC.

This clone was observed a single time. The V call is TRBV7-6, the J call TRBJ2-3, with TRBD2 matching 11 bases. CDR3 length: 15 amino acids. Germline CDR1 reads SGHVS; CDR2 reads FNYEAQ. J lost 3 bases, V lost 2 bases, and 1 base had no gene match. The CDR3 sequence is CASSLLAGGTDTQYF. The CDR3 coding sequence is TGTGCCAGCAGCTTACTAGCGGGGGGTACAGATACGCAGTATTTT.

This chain uses TRBV25-1 with TRBJ1-4; 8 positions agree with TRBD1. CDR3 length: 16 residues. J was trimmed by 8 bases and V by 2 bases; bases with no gene match: 10. Germline loops: CDR1 MGHDK, CDR2 SYGVNS. CDR3 coding DNA: TGTGCCAGCAGTGAACTAGGGAACAGGGGGTTGGAAAAACTGTTTTTT. Translating gives CASSELGNRGLEKLFF.

This chain joins TRBV5-4 and TRBJ2-7; 12 bases are a match to TRBD2. The V and J ends lost 3 bases and 3 bases, in that order; junction bases with no gene match: 10. The CDR3 extends over 17 amino acids. Per the germline V gene, CDR1 is SGHNT and CDR2 is YYREEE (reference sequence). This CDR3 is CASSSRLAGALNYEQYF. In nucleotides, the CDR3 is TGTGCCAGCAGCTCTAGACTAGCGGGGGCCCTAAACTACGAGCAGTACTTC.

The rearrangement joins TRBV5-4 to TRBJ2-1; D is perhaps TRBD1 (5 bases). V was cut by 2 bases and J by 0 bases, with 6 bases left in between. The CDR3 runs 14 residues. In germline, CDR1 is SGHNT, CDR2 YYREEE (reference sequence). The CDR3 DNA reads as TGTGCCAGCAGCTTCAGGGCCTCCTACAATGAGCAGTTCTTC. It codes for CASSFRASYNEQFF.

The chain combines TRBV7-6 with TRBJ2-7; 11 bases line up with TRBD2. With 4 bases clipped from V and 2 bases from J, the junction kept 13 bases outside the gene matches. There are 18 residues in the CDR3. Germline CDR1 SGHVS, CDR2 FNYEAQ. The chain's CDR3 is CASSSGTSGNRRTYEQYF. CDR3 in DNA: TGTGCCAGCAGCTCCGGGACTAGCGGAAATAGGAGGACCTACGAGCAGTACTTC.

This clone was seen just once. This chain joins TRBV4-1 and TRBJ2-7; 8 bases fit TRBD1. V lost 1 base, J lost 2 bases, and 1 base stayed unmatched. The CDR3 contains 14 residues. Per the germline V gene, CDR1 is MGHRA and CDR2 is YSYEKL. The CDR3 spells CASSQVGQAYEQYF. In DNA, the CDR3 is TGCGCCAGCAGCCAAGTGGGACAGGCCTACGAGCAGTACTTC.

The chain joins TRBV5-1 to TRBJ1-5; 7 bases align to TRBD1. Germline trimming cut 4 bases from V and 3 bases from J; bases unmatched to any gene: 10. The CDR3 has 16 amino acids. Germline loops: CDR1 SGHRS, CDR2 YFSETQ. The CDR3 region is CASSPQGGENNQPQHF. DNA of the CDR3: TGCGCCAGCAGCCCCCAAGGGGGCGAGAACAATCAGCCCCAGCATTTT.

V and J are TRBV10-3 and TRBJ2-3; weak D call: TRBD2 (7 bases). Trimming removed 4 bases from V and 1 base from J, with 12 bases in between. CDR1 is ENHRY and CDR2 is SYGVKD in the germline V gene. CDR3 length: 15 amino acids. The DNA for the CDR3 is TGTGCCATCAGTGTAGGGGGGGAAGGCACAGATACGCAGTATTTT. Translation gives CAISVGGEGTDTQYF.

V and J are TRBV19 and TRBJ2-6; 8 bases map to TRBD1. Germline V gene lookup returns CDR1 LNHDA and CDR2 SQIVND (reference sequence). With V trimmed by 5 bases and J by 3 bases, 6 bases remained unmatched. The CDR3 consists of 16 residues. The CDR3 DNA is TGTGCCAGTAGTGCCTATACAGGGGGTGGGGCCAACGTCCTGACTTTC. Amino acid sequence: CASSAYTGGGANVLTF.

The chain's CDR3 is CASSLALTSTDTQYF. The CDR3 region has the DNA TGTGCCAGCAGCTTAGCCCTGACTAGTACAGATACGCAGTATTTT. V and J are TRBV7-2 and TRBJ2-3; D is possibly TRBD2 (6 bases). Trimming cost V 0 bases and J 3 bases, with 10 bases left between them. The CDR3 runs 15 residues. CDR1 and CDR2 from the germline V gene are SGHTA and FQGNSA.

The genes are TRBV4-3 and TRBJ2-4; 7 bases map to TRBD2. CDR3 length equals 16 residues. J was trimmed by 8 bases and V by 2 bases; bases with no gene match: 12. CDR1 LGHNA and CDR2 YSLEER come from the germline V gene. The CDR3 DNA reads TGCGCCAGCAGCCAAACCTTTACGGGAGGACACCACATTCAGTACTTC. Protein sequence: CASSQTFTGGHHIQYF.

This clone was detected once. The CDR3 DNA sequence: TGTGCCAGCAGTGGACAGGGGGGGGATTTAGCCAAAAACATTCAGTACTTC. Translated: CASSGQGGDLAKNIQYF. V is TRBV6-1 and J is TRBJ2-4, with 9 bases that match TRBD1. The ends lost 4 bases at V and 0 bases at J; junction bases unmatched: 7. CDR3 length equals 17 residues. CDR1 is MNHNS, CDR2 SASEGT, per germline.

The chain joins TRBV27 to TRBJ1-4; 7 bases agree with TRBD1. Germline V gene lookup returns CDR1 MNHEY and CDR2 SMNVEV (reference sequence). V lost 7 bases and J lost 4; bases outside the gene matches: 12. This CDR3 is built from 16 residues. The CDR3 region has the DNA TGTGCCAGCACCTACAGACCCGGGACAGATAATGAAAAACTGTTTTTT. It encodes CASTYRPGTDNEKLFF.

The chain uses TRBV6-6 and TRBJ2-7, with D possibly being TRBD2 (5 bases). This CDR3 is 15 amino acids long. The germline CDR1 and CDR2 sequences are MNHNY and SVGAGI (reference sequence). The V end lost 2 bases, the J end lost 6 bases, and 17 bases lay between the germline ends. The CDR3 loop is CASSYAASTTGEQYF. The CDR3 nucleotides are TGTGCCAGCAGTTACGCGGCTAGCACCACCGGCGAGCAGTACTTC.